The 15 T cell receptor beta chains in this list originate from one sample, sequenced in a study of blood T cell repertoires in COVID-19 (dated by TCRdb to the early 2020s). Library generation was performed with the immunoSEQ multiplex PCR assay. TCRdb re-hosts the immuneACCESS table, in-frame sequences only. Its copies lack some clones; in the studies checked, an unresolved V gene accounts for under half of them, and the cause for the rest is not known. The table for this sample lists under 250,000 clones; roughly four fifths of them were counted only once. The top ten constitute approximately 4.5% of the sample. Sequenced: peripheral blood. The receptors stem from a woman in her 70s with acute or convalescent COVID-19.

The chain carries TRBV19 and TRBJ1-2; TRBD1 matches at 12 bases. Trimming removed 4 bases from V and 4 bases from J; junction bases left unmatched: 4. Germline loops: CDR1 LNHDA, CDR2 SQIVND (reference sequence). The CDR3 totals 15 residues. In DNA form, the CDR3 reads TGTGCCAGTAGTACAGGGGACAGGGGGCCCTATGGCTACACCTTC. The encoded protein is CASSTGDRGPYGYTF.

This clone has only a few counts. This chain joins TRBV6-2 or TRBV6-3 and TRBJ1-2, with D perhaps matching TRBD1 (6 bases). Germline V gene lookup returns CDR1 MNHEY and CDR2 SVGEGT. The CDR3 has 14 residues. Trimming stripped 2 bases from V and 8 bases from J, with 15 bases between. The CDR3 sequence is CASSYGQQVRGYTF. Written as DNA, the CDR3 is TGTGCCAGCAGTTACGGACAGCAGGTACGGGGCTACACCTTC.

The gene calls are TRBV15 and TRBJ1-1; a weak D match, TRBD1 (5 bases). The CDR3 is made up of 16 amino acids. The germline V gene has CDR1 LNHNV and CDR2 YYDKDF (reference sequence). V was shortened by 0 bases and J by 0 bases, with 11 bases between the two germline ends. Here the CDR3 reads CATSRDQHRLNTEAFF. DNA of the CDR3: TGTGCCACCAGCAGAGATCAGCACAGGCTGAACACTGAAGCTTTCTTT.

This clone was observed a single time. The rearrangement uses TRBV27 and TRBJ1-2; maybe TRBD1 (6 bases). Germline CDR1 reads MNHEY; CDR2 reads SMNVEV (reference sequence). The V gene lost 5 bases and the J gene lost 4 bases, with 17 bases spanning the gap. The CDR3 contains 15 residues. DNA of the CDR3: TGTGCCAGCAGTCCCACGGGGGGGGCCCTCTATGGCTACACCTTC. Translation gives CASSPTGGALYGYTF.

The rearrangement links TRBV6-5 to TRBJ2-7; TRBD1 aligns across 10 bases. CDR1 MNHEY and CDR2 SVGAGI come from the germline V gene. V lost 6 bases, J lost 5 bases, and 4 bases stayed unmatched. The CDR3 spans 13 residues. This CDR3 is CASRGTGADEQYF. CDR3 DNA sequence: TGTGCCAGCAGGGGGACAGGGGCGGACGAGCAGTACTTC.

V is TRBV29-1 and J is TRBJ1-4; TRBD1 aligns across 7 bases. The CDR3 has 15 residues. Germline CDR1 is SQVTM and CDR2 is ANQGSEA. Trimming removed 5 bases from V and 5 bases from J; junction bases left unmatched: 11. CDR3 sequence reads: CSVRVGTAMNEKLFF. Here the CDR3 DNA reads TGCAGCGTTAGGGTCGGGACAGCGATGAATGAAAAACTGTTTTTT.

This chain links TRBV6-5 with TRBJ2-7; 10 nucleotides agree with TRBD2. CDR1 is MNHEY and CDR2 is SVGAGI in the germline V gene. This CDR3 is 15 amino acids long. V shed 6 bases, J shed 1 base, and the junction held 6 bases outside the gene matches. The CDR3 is CASRRLAGVSYEQYF. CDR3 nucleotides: TGTGCCAGCAGACGTCTAGCGGGGGTTTCCTACGAGCAGTACTTC.

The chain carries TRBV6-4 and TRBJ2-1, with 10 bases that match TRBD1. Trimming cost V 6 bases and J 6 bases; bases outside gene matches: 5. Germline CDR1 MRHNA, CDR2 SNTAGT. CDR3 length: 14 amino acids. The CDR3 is CASSAGTGVNEQFF. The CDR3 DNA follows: TGTGCCAGCAGCGCCGGGACAGGGGTCAATGAGCAGTTCTTC.

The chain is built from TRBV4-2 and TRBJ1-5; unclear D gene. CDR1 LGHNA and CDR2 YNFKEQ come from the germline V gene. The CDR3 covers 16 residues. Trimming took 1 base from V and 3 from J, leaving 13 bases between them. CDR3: CASSQGSGQDNQPQHF. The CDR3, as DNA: TGTGCCAGCAGCCAAGGTAGCGGGCAGGACAATCAGCCCCAGCATTTT.

The chain's CDR3 is CASSRPGQGSGEQYF. The CDR3, as DNA: TGCGCCAGCAGCCGCCCCGGACAGGGGAGTGGAGAGCAGTACTTC. The chain recombines TRBV5-1 with TRBJ2-7, with TRBD1 matching over 9 bases. V lost 4 bases, J lost 7 bases, and 12 bases stayed unmatched. Germline V gene sequence: CDR1 SGHRS, CDR2 YFSETQ. The CDR3 totals 15 residues.

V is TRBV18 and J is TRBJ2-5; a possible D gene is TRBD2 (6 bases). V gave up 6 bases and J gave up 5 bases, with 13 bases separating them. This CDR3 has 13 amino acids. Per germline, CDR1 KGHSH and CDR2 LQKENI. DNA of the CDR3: TGTGCCAGCTCCGGGGGATGGGATGAGACCCAGTACTTC. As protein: CASSGGWDETQYF.

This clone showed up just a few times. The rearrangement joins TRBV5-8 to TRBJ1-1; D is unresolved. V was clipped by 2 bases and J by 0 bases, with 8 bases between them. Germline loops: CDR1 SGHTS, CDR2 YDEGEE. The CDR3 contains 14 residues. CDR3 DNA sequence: TGTGCCAGCAGCTTTTCCAGGCTGAACACTGAAGCTTTCTTT. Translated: CASSFSRLNTEAFF.

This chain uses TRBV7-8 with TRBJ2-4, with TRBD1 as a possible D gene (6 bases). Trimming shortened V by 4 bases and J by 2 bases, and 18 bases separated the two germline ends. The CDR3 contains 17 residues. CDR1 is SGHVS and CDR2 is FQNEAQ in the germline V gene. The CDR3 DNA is TGTGCCAGCAGCTCTAGCTGGACAGATGAAACCAAAAACATTCAGTACTTC. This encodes CASSSSWTDETKNIQYF. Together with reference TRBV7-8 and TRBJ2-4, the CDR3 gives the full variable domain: GAGVSQSPRYKVAKRGQDVALRCDPISGHVSLFWYQQALGQGPEFLTYFQNEAQLDKSGLPSDRFFAERPEGSVSTLKIQRTQQEDSAVYLCASSSSWTDETKNIQYFGAGTRLSVL.

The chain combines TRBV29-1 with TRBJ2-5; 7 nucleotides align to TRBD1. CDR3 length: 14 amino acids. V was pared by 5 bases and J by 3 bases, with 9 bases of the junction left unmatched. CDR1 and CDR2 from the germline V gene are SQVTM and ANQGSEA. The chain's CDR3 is CSVILEGGKETQYF. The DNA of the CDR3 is TGCAGCGTTATTCTAGAAGGGGGCAAAGAGACCCAGTACTTC.

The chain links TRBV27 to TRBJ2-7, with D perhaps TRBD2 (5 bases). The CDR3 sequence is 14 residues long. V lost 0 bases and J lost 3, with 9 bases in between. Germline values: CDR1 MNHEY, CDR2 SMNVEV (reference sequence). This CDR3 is CASSLSAGYYEQYF. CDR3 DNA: TGTGCCAGCAGTTTATCTGCGGGTTACTACGAGCAGTACTTC.